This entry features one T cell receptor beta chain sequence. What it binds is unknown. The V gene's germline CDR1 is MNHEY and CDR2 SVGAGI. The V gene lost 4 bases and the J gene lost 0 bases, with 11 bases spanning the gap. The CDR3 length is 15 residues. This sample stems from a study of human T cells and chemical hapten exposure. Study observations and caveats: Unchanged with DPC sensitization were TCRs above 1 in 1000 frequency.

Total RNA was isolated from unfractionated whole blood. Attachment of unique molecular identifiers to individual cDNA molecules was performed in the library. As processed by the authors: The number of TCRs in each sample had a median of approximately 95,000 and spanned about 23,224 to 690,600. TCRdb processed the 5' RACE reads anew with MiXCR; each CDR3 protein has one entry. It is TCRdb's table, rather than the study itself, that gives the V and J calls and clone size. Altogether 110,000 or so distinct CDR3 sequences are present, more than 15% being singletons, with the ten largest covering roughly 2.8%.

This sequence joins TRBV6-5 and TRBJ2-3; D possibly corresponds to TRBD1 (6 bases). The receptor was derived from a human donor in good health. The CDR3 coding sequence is TGTGCCAGCAGTTCTAGGGGGATCAGCACAGATACGCAGTATTTT. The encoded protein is CASSSRGISTDTQYF.